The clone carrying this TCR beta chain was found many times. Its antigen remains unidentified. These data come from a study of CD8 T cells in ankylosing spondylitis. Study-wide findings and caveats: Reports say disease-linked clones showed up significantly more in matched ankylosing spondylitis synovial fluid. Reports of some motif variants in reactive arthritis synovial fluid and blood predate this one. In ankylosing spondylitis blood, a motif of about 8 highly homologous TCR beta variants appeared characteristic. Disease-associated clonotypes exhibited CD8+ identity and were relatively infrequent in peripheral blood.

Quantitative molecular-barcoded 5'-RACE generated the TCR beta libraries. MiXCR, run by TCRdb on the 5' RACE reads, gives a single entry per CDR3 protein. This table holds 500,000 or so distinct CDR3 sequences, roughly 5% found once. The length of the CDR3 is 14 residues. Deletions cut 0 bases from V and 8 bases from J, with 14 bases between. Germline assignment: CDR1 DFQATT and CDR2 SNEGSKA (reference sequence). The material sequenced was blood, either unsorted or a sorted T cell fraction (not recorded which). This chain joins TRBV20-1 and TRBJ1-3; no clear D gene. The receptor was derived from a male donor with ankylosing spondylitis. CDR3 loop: CSARDRNVSDTIYF. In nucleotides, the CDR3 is TGCAGTGCTAGAGATAGGAACGTCTCGGACACCATATATTTT.